These 7 T cell receptor beta chains were sequenced from one sample in a study of T cell responses to AZD1222 COVID-19 vaccine. Method: immunoSEQ multiplex PCR; TCRdb's copy keeps in-frame clones and lacks some. This sample has approximately 100,000 clones, with 70% to 90% found just once. Source: peripheral blood, taken on day 0 of AZD1222 vaccination. Source of these receptors: an adult in good health.

The chain links TRBV10-3 to TRBJ2-1, with D possibly being TRBD1 or TRBD2 (6 bases each). Trimming removed 0 bases at V and 6 bases at J, with 9 bases between. The CDR3 has 14 amino acids. The germline gives CDR1 ENHRY, CDR2 SYGVKD. The CDR3 region is CAISESGGLNEQFF. CDR3 coding DNA: TGTGCCATCAGTGAGTCAGGGGGGCTCAATGAGCAGTTCTTC.

The V and J genes are TRBV28 and TRBJ1-4; D not certain. Germline V gives CDR1 MDHEN, CDR2 SYDVKM. The CDR3 has 17 amino acids. V was cut by 4 bases and J by 0 bases, with 15 bases left in between. Written as DNA, the CDR3 is TGTGCCAGCAGTTCCCCAGGCCAACCTGCAACTAATGAAAAACTGTTTTTT. This translates into CASSSPGQPATNEKLFF.

CDR3 loop: CASSLPPGQVNTEAFF. Written as DNA, the CDR3 is TGTGCCAGCAGTCTGCCCCCGGGACAGGTGAACACTGAAGCTTTCTTT. This chain uses TRBV27 with TRBJ1-1; 8 bases align to TRBD1. Germline CDR1 and CDR2: MNHEY and SMNVEV (reference sequence). CDR3 length: 16 residues. The V segment lost 5 bases and the J segment 0 bases; nucleotides outside the gene matches: 8.

This rearrangement joins TRBV18 to TRBJ1-1; D call uncertain. Looked up from germline, CDR1 is KGHSH and CDR2 is LQKENI. The CDR3 contains 13 residues. Trimming cost V 4 bases and J 8 bases, with 14 bases left between them. The CDR3 protein is CASSRVTAREAFF. The CDR3 DNA is TGTGCCAGCTCACGGGTCACCGCCAGAGAAGCTTTCTTT.

The count of this clone is one. This chain joins TRBV6-5 and TRBJ1-1; TRBD1 agrees at 7 bases. The CDR3 totals 14 residues. The V segment lost 4 bases and the J segment 7 bases; nucleotides outside the gene matches: 9. Per germline, CDR1 MNHEY and CDR2 SVGAGI. CDR3 sequence: CASSSPDRVVEAFF. For the CDR3, the DNA is TGTGCCAGCAGTTCCCCCGACAGGGTTGTTGAAGCTTTCTTT.

V usage is TRBV5-1 and J usage is TRBJ1-1; TRBD1 might be the D (5 bases). From germline, CDR1 is SGHRS and CDR2 YFSETQ. Trimming took off 4 bases at V and 0 bases at J, with 19 bases between the two ends. The CDR3 runs to 17 residues. The chain's CDR3 is CASSPQGIGTVNTEAFF. The CDR3, as DNA: TGCGCCAGCAGCCCCCAGGGTATCGGGACGGTGAACACTGAAGCTTTCTTT. Supplemented by reference TRBV5-1 and TRBJ1-1, the full variable domain reads KAGVTQTPRYLIKTRGQQVTLSCSPISGHRSVSWYQQTPGQGLQFLFEYFSETQRNKGNFPGRFSGRQFSNSRSEMNVSTLELGDSALYLCASSPQGIGTVNTEAFFGQGTRLTVV.

The chain links TRBV28 to TRBJ1-6; D possibly corresponds to TRBD1 (6 bases). The CDR3 is 14 residues long. With 8 bases removed from V and 9 bases from J, the gap between germline ends came to 17 bases. The germline V gene encodes CDR1 MDHEN and CDR2 SYDVKM. The CDR3 here is CASLPGARSSPLHF. CDR3 sequence (DNA): TGTGCCAGCCTTCCGGGGGCGCGAAGTTCACCCCTCCACTTT.